The 27 T cell receptor beta chains in this list originate from one sample, sequenced in a study of T-cell memory formation after mild COVID-19. TCRdb redid the calling of the 5' RACE reads with MiXCR, one entry per CDR3 protein. The repertoire holds 450,000 to 650,000 distinct CDR3 sequences, with around 21% as singletons. The sequenced sample consisted of PBMCs or a T cell subset sorted from them (not recorded which). The receptors here all came from an adult woman who had mild COVID-19 (a few samples of this study predate the infection). Cell type and time point are not known.

The chain links TRBV5-1 to TRBJ1-2; 8 positions agree with TRBD1. The CDR3 spans 15 residues. Trimming took 2 bases from V and 6 from J; bases not matched to a gene: 9. Germline CDR1 is SGHRS and CDR2 is YFSETQ. Here the CDR3 reads CASSFQGAQGHGYTF. CDR3 nucleotides: TGCGCCAGCAGCTTTCAGGGGGCTCAAGGCCATGGCTACACCTTC.

The V and J genes are TRBV30 and TRBJ1-1; D is possibly TRBD1 (5 bases). Germline loops: CDR1 GTSNPN, CDR2 SVGIG (reference sequence). CDR3 size: 14 residues. The germline V and J ends were trimmed by 3 bases and 2 bases, with 13 bases remaining between them. CDR3 in amino acids: CAWSQGVINTEAFF. CDR3 in DNA: TGTGCCTGGAGCCAGGGAGTAATCAACACTGAAGCTTTCTTT.

The chain couples TRBV5-1 to TRBJ1-2; D ambiguous. The length of the CDR3 is 13 residues. CDR1 and CDR2 from the germline V gene are SGHRS and YFSETQ. V shed 4 bases and J shed 7 bases, with 14 bases lying between them. The CDR3 DNA reads as TGCGCCAGCAGCCTGGACGAGGTGGTTGGCTACACCTTC. Encoded protein: CASSLDEVVGYTF.

This clonotype turned up a few times. The gene calls are TRBV5-1 and TRBJ2-7; 8 positions agree with TRBD2. In germline, CDR1 is SGHRS, CDR2 YFSETQ. V trimming: 3 bases; J trimming: 4 bases; junction bases outside the gene matches: 6. The CDR3 has 14 amino acids. This CDR3 is CASSSGLEFYEQYF. The CDR3 nucleotides are TGCGCCAGCAGCTCGGGACTAGAGTTTTACGAGCAGTACTTC.

The J gene is TRBJ1-1, the V gene TRBV19, with D perhaps TRBD1 (6 bases). The V gene's germline CDR1 is LNHDA and CDR2 SQIVND (reference sequence). The CDR3 sequence is 13 residues long. Trimming removed 8 bases from V and 11 bases from J, with 21 bases in between. The CDR3 DNA sequence: TGTGCCAGTCGCTATCAGCGGGCAGGGGTCGCTTTCTTT. This encodes CASRYQRAGVAFF.

CDR3 nucleotides: TGTGCCAGCAGTTACTCAGGGACAGGGGGCGAAGCTTTCTTT. It is translated as CASSYSGTGGEAFF. The chain carries TRBV6-5 and TRBJ1-1, with 12 positions matching TRBD1. Germline V gives CDR1 MNHEY, CDR2 SVGAGI. The trim removed 0 bases at V and 8 bases at J, leaving 1 base unmatched. This CDR3 contains 14 residues.

This chain connects TRBV6-6 to TRBJ2-2; TRBD1 is a possible D gene (6 bases). The CDR3 runs to 12 residues. Per the germline V gene, CDR1 is MNHNY and CDR2 is SVGAGI (reference sequence). In DNA form, the CDR3 reads TGTGCGGGGCAGGGGCTAGGCGGGGAGCTGTTTTTT. Translated, it gives CAGQGLGGELFF.

This clonotype was detected many times. The chain employs TRBV20-1 and TRBJ1-3; perhaps TRBD1 as D (5 bases). The V gene's germline CDR1 is DFQATT and CDR2 SNEGSKA (reference sequence). V lost 6 bases and J lost 4, with 13 bases in between. The length of the CDR3 is 13 residues. The DNA of the CDR3 is TGCAGTGCGGGAGGGACCGTAGGAAACACCATATATTTT. Amino acid sequence: CSAGGTVGNTIYF.

This clonotype has more than one count but fewer than ten. This chain joins TRBV5-5 and TRBJ2-7, with 13 bases fitting TRBD2. CDR1 SGHKS and CDR2 YYEKEE come from the germline V gene (reference sequence). The CDR3 has 15 amino acids. Unmatched junction bases numbered 7, after V lost 4 bases and J lost 6 bases. DNA of the CDR3: TGTGCCAGCAGCGCCACACTAGCGGGAGGGCGCGAGCAGTACTTC. This gives the protein CASSATLAGGREQYF.

The V call is TRBV11-3, the J call TRBJ2-1, with TRBD1 matching 7 bases. This CDR3 is built from 17 residues. The trim removed 2 bases at V and 3 bases at J, leaving 10 bases unmatched. Germline lookup yields CDR1 SGHNT and CDR2 YENEEA. The CDR3 region is CASSLMSPRDSYNEQFF. CDR3 DNA: TGTGCCAGCAGCTTAATGTCTCCACGGGACAGCTACAATGAGCAGTTCTTC. Drawing the rest from reference TRBV11-3 and TRBJ2-1, the complete variable domain is EAGVVQSPRYKIIEKKQPVAFWCNPISGHNTLYWYLQNLGQGPELLIRYENEEAVDDSQLPKDRFSAERLKGVDSTLKIQPAELGDSAVYLCASSLMSPRDSYNEQFFGPGTRLTVL.

This clonotype was found a few times. The chain links TRBV4-2 to TRBJ2-2; 10 bases are shared with TRBD2. The V and J ends lost 2 bases and 5 bases, in that order; junction bases with no gene match: 17. The germline V gene encodes CDR1 LGHNA and CDR2 YNFKEQ. The CDR3 sequence is 20 residues long. The CDR3 loop is CASSQLAGARRSGGTGELFF. The CDR3, as DNA: TGTGCCAGCAGCCAACTAGCGGGAGCGCGGAGAAGTGGGGGTACCGGGGAGCTGTTTTTT.

This chain uses TRBV5-1 with TRBJ2-1, with 11 bases lining up with TRBD2. V dropped 5 bases and J dropped 6; count of bases not matched to a gene: 4. Germline-derived CDR1 and CDR2 are SGHRS and YFSETQ. The CDR3 extends over 14 amino acids. Here the CDR3 reads CASRDGTSGNEQFF. CDR3 bases: TGCGCCAGCAGGGACGGGACTAGCGGCAATGAGCAGTTCTTC.

This clonotype turned up a few times. The chain couples TRBV5-1 to TRBJ2-1, with D unclear. This CDR3 is built from 14 residues. Trimming pared 8 bases from V and 3 bases from J, leaving 15 bases between. Germline V gene sequence: CDR1 SGHRS, CDR2 YFSETQ. CDR3 loop: CASTQDWVYNEQFF. In DNA, the CDR3 is TGCGCCAGTACCCAGGATTGGGTCTACAATGAGCAGTTCTTC.

The chain links TRBV4-1 to TRBJ2-1, with TRBD2 identical over 12 bases. The CDR3 totals 15 residues. Looked up from germline, CDR1 is MGHRA and CDR2 is YSYEKL. The junction had 6 bases not matched to a gene; V was cut back by 3 bases and J by 9 bases. The CDR3 protein is CASSHLAGGQFEQFF. The CDR3, as DNA: TGCGCCAGCAGCCACCTAGCGGGGGGGCAGTTTGAGCAGTTCTTC.

The rearrangement uses TRBV20-1 and TRBJ1-5; no clear D. V shed 3 bases and J shed 1 base, with 10 bases lying between them. Germline V CDR1 and CDR2: DFQATT, SNEGSKA (reference sequence). The CDR3 length is 14 residues. The CDR3 sequence: CSASYSISNQPQHF. As DNA, the CDR3 is TGCAGTGCTAGCTACAGTATAAGCAATCAGCCCCAGCATTTT.

This chain connects TRBV19 to TRBJ2-3; the D is unclear. Germline V gene sequence: CDR1 LNHDA, CDR2 SQIVND (reference sequence). Deletions cut 9 bases from V and 0 bases from J, with 10 bases between. The CDR3 is made up of 13 amino acids. CDR3 coding DNA: TGTGCCAGCCGGGCCTTTAGCACAGATACGCAGTATTTT. This translates into CASRAFSTDTQYF. Combining the CDR3 with reference TRBV19 and TRBJ2-3 gives the whole variable domain DGGITQSPKYLFRKEGQNVTLSCEQNLNHDAMYWYRQDPGQGLRLIYYSQIVNDFQKGDIAEGYSVSREKKESFPLTVTSAQKNPTAFYLCASRAFSTDTQYFGPGTRLTVL.

The chain is built from TRBV14 and TRBJ2-6; either TRBD1 or TRBD2 may fit D (5 bases each). The CDR3 length is 15 residues. Deletions cut 3 bases from V and 1 base from J, with 7 bases between. Germline values: CDR1 SGHDN, CDR2 FVKESK. DNA of the CDR3: TGTGCCAGCAGCCAGAGGGGATCTGGGGCCAACGTCCTGACTTTC. This sequence encodes CASSQRGSGANVLTF.

The chain recombines TRBV4-1 with TRBJ1-1, with D perhaps TRBD1 (5 bases). CDR1 is MGHRA and CDR2 is YSYEKL in the germline V gene. Trimming took off 4 bases at V and 0 bases at J, with 15 bases between the two ends. This CDR3 is built from 16 residues. For the CDR3, the DNA is TGCGCCAGCAGCCTGTATTTGCAGGGCATGAACACTGAAGCTTTCTTT. It codes for CASSLYLQGMNTEAFF.

This clonotype has only a few counts. This chain connects TRBV5-6 to TRBJ1-6, with no clear D. The CDR3 has 15 amino acids. CDR1 SGHDT and CDR2 YYEEEE come from the germline V gene. Trimming pared 1 base from V and 7 bases from J, leaving 12 bases between. Here the CDR3 DNA reads TGTGCCAGCAGCTTGTTTCCCGTTGGGAATTCACCCCTCCACTTT. Encoded protein: CASSLFPVGNSPLHF.

The chain recombines TRBV28 with TRBJ2-1; the match to TRBD2 covers 10 bases. The CDR3 totals 15 residues. V was pared by 6 bases and J by 5 bases, with 7 bases of the junction left unmatched. Germline V gene data show CDR1 as MDHEN and CDR2 as SYDVKM. CDR3 sequence (DNA): TGTGCCAGCAGCCCCGGACTAGCGGACCACAATGAGCAGTTCTTC. As protein: CASSPGLADHNEQFF.

This clonotype was seen at least ten times. The genes are TRBV6-2 or TRBV6-3 and TRBJ1-1; TRBD1 agrees at 7 bases. Germline trimming cut 2 bases from V and 4 bases from J; bases unmatched to any gene: 7. Germline V gene data show CDR1 as MNHEY and CDR2 as SVGEGT. CDR3 length: 15 residues. The CDR3, as DNA: TGTGCCAGCAGTTACGTGGGGACAGTTCTCACTGAAGCTTTCTTT. It translates to CASSYVGTVLTEAFF.

J is TRBJ2-5 and V is TRBV14; TRBD1 is a possible D gene (5 bases). Trimming removed 5 bases from V and 5 bases from J, with 9 bases in between. The CDR3 runs 12 residues. Looked up from germline, CDR1 is SGHDN and CDR2 is FVKESK. The DNA of the CDR3 is TGTGCCAGCAGCGCAGGGTGGGAGACCCAGTACTTC. Translating gives CASSAGWETQYF.

The chain uses TRBV27 and TRBJ1-2, with D maybe TRBD1 (6 bases). The germline V gene encodes CDR1 MNHEY and CDR2 SMNVEV (reference sequence). The CDR3 is made up of 15 amino acids. Deletions cut 5 bases from V and 7 bases from J, with 20 bases between. CDR3 DNA sequence: TGTGCCAGCAGTCCGGACAGCGAAACATGGCTTGGCTACACCTTC. It specifies CASSPDSETWLGYTF.

The rearrangement joins TRBV24-1 to TRBJ2-1; D unclear. This CDR3 comprises 13 residues. Germline CDR1 is KGHDR and CDR2 is SFDVKD. Trimming shortened V by 1 base and J by 6 bases, and 6 bases separated the two germline ends. The CDR3 loop is CATSDFDTNEQFF. CDR3 in DNA: TGTGCCACCAGTGATTTCGACACCAATGAGCAGTTCTTC.

The CDR3 bases are TGTGCCAGCAGCCAAGGCGACAGCCCTAATGAAAAACTGTTTTTT. Amino acids: CASSQGDSPNEKLFF. The chain couples TRBV4-2 to TRBJ1-4, with a possible D match to TRBD1 (5 bases). CDR1 is LGHNA, CDR2 YNFKEQ, per germline. Trimming took off 1 base at V and 3 bases at J, with 9 bases between the two ends. The CDR3 sequence is 15 residues long.

This clonotype appeared a few times. The chain recombines TRBV9 with TRBJ2-7; no definite D call. The CDR3 totals 13 residues. The germline V and J ends were trimmed by 6 bases and 7 bases, with 17 bases remaining between them. Germline V gene data show CDR1 as SGDLS and CDR2 as YYNGEE. For the CDR3, the DNA is TGTGCCAGCAATTCTCCGGAGCACCCGGAGCAGTACTTC. Amino acid sequence: CASNSPEHPEQYF. Variable domain in full (rest from reference TRBV9 and TRBJ2-7): DSGVTQTPKHLITATGQRVTLRCSPRSGDLSVYWYQQSLDQGLQFLIQYYNGEERAKGNILERFSAQQFPDLHSELNLSSLELGDSALYFCASNSPEHPEQYFGPGTRLTVT.

A single count supports this clonotype. CDR3 bases: TGCAGTGCTAGGGGACTCGGGACTAGCGGCCAAAAAGAGACCCAGTACTTC. As protein: CSARGLGTSGQKETQYF. The chain combines TRBV20-1 with TRBJ2-5; 11 bases are a match to TRBD2. CDR3 length: 17 amino acids. V was pared by 3 bases and J by 3 bases, with 12 bases of the junction left unmatched. The germline gives CDR1 DFQATT, CDR2 SNEGSKA (reference sequence).